These 24 T cell receptor beta chains came from one sample sequenced in a study of control samples from healthy donors and cancer patients. The data were produced by immunoSEQ multiplex PCR, yet TCRdb's version contains in-frame clones alone and is incomplete. The table has approximately 170,000 clones, roughly 92% seen once. The sequencing input was blood. These receptor sequences come from a woman under 40 in good health.

The gene calls are TRBV5-4 and TRBJ2-1; D unclear. The germline V and J ends were trimmed by 4 bases and 0 bases, with 14 bases remaining between them. Germline assignment: CDR1 SGHNT and CDR2 YYREEE (reference sequence). CDR3 length: 16 amino acids. This chain's CDR3 is CASSPRGPSSYNEQFF. CDR3 bases: TGTGCCAGCAGCCCTCGTGGCCCAAGCTCCTACAATGAGCAGTTCTTC.

Points on this clone: The junction differs from germline at one of its ends, possibly a read error. The genes are TRBV7-9 and TRBJ2-5, with D tentatively TRBD1 or TRBD2 (6 bases each). CDR3 length equals 18 residues. Germline values: CDR1 SEHNR, CDR2 FQNEAQ (reference sequence). The CDR3 loop reads CVSSLTPQGLPGKETQYF. The CDR3 DNA is TGTGTCAGCAGCTTAACCCCACAGGGACTGCCAGGCAAAGAGACCCAGTACTTC.

The chain has TRBV14 and TRBJ2-7; TRBD1 matches 8 bases. The CDR3 loop spans 13 amino acids. CDR1 is SGHDN, CDR2 FVKESK, per germline. The junction had 1 base not matched to a gene; V was cut back by 6 bases and J by 0 bases. The CDR3 DNA reads as TGTGCCAGCAGACAGGGGGGCTCCTACGAGCAGTACTTC. This encodes CASRQGGSYEQYF.

The chain carries TRBV6-5 and TRBJ1-1; D ambiguous. Germline V gene lookup returns CDR1 MNHEY and CDR2 SVGAGI. The CDR3 spans 12 residues. Deletions cut 9 bases from V and 6 bases from J, with 14 bases between. The CDR3 protein is CASQQLFPEAFF. CDR3 bases: TGTGCCAGTCAACAGTTATTCCCTGAAGCTTTCTTT.

This chain links TRBV12-5 with TRBJ1-1; tentative D call: TRBD1 (5 bases). The CDR3 runs to 13 residues. The V gene's germline CDR1 is LGHNT and CDR2 FRNRAP. Trimming cost V 3 bases and J 1 base, with 6 bases left between them. This CDR3 reads CASGLRGNTEAFF. CDR3 DNA: TGTGCTAGTGGTTTAAGGGGGAACACTGAAGCTTTCTTT.

The chain links TRBV5-4 to TRBJ1-5; D call uncertain. The CDR3 runs to 14 residues. V lost 1 base, J lost 6 bases, and 11 bases lay in between. Germline V lookup: CDR1 SGHNT, CDR2 YYREEE (reference sequence). CDR3 amino acids: CASSLWGRGQPQHF. The CDR3 bases are TGTGCCAGCAGCTTGTGGGGTAGAGGTCAGCCCCAGCATTTT.

The chain employs TRBV19 and TRBJ1-5; D may be TRBD1 (6 bases). V was shortened by 2 bases and J by 3 bases, with 20 bases between the two germline ends. The CDR3 is 18 amino acids. Germline loops: CDR1 LNHDA, CDR2 SQIVND (reference sequence). The chain's CDR3 is CASSIRGSLVPDNQPQHF. CDR3 coding DNA: TGTGCCAGTAGTATAAGGGGGTCGTTGGTGCCAGACAATCAGCCCCAGCATTTT.

This chain uses TRBV7-2 with TRBJ2-5, with 12 bases fitting TRBD1. Trimming at V came to 1 base and at J to 4 bases, leaving 4 bases not matched to a gene. Germline values: CDR1 SGHTA, CDR2 FQGNSA. This CDR3 has 16 residues. The CDR3, as DNA: TGTGCCAGCAGCTTAGTTGGGACAGGGGGCCCAGAGACCCAGTACTTC. This gives the protein CASSLVGTGGPETQYF.

This clone was seen only once. The chain joins TRBV5-6 to TRBJ1-2; 8 bases fit TRBD1. This CDR3 spans 15 amino acids. Trimming removed 3 bases from V and 3 bases from J; junction bases left unmatched: 7. Per the germline V gene, CDR1 is SGHDT and CDR2 is YYEEEE. The CDR3 DNA is TGTGCCAGCAGCTCCCCACCGGACAGGGACTATGGCTACACCTTC. Protein product: CASSSPPDRDYGYTF.

J is TRBJ2-7 and V is TRBV6-5; 11 bases line up with TRBD2. This CDR3 spans 15 amino acids. J lost 3 bases, V lost 2 bases, and 3 bases had no gene match. Per germline, CDR1 MNHEY and CDR2 SVGAGI. The chain's CDR3 is CASSYGLAGIYEQYF. In nucleotides, the CDR3 is TGTGCCAGCAGTTACGGACTAGCGGGTATCTACGAGCAGTACTTC.

The rearrangement links TRBV9 to TRBJ1-3; D possibly corresponds to TRBD1 (6 bases). The V gene lost 4 bases and the J gene lost 4 bases, with 15 bases spanning the gap. This CDR3 is 15 amino acids long. Germline V lookup: CDR1 SGDLS, CDR2 YYNGEE. As DNA, the CDR3 is TGTGCCAGCAGCTCCAACGGGGGGCGCGGAAACACCATATATTTT. Its protein is CASSSNGGRGNTIYF.

The chain combines TRBV27 with TRBJ2-2; no clear D gene. V lost 7 bases, J lost 5 bases, and 23 bases lay in between. The germline CDR1 and CDR2 sequences are MNHEY and SMNVEV (reference sequence). The CDR3 spans 17 residues. The CDR3 spells CASTQASDELETGELFF. DNA for the CDR3: TGTGCCAGCACCCAAGCCAGCGATGAGCTAGAAACCGGGGAGCTGTTTTTT.

The V call is TRBV27, the J call TRBJ2-2; TRBD2 agrees at 11 bases. Germline V gene sequence: CDR1 MNHEY, CDR2 SMNVEV (reference sequence). The ends lost 8 bases at V and 4 bases at J; junction bases unmatched: 6. The CDR3 sequence is 15 residues long. The CDR3 nucleotides are TGTGCCAGCGCTAAGGGACTAGCGGCCACCGGGGAGCTGTTTTTT. Protein sequence: CASAKGLAATGELFF.

V gene TRBV9 combines with J gene TRBJ2-3; TRBD2 matches 11 bases. The trim removed 4 bases at V and 6 bases at J, leaving 7 bases unmatched. This CDR3 has 15 residues. Germline V gene data show CDR1 as SGDLS and CDR2 as YYNGEE. The chain's CDR3 is CASSPGLADADTQYF. The CDR3 DNA is TGTGCCAGCAGCCCGGGACTAGCGGACGCGGATACGCAGTATTTT.

This chain links TRBV15 with TRBJ2-1; possible D gene TRBD2, 6 bases. Between the trimmed V and J ends, which lost 3 bases and 0 bases, there was a span of 15 bases. CDR1 is LNHNV and CDR2 is YYDKDF in the germline V gene (reference sequence). The CDR3 consists of 17 residues. The CDR3 nucleotides read TGTGCCACCAGCAGTGGGGCTAGCGTCCACTCCTACAATGAGCAGTTCTTC. It is translated as CATSSGASVHSYNEQFF. Combining the CDR3 with reference TRBV15 and TRBJ2-1 gives the whole variable domain DAMVIQNPRYQVTQFGKPVTLSCSQTLNHNVMYWYQQKSSQAPKLLFHYYDKDFNNEADTPDNFQSRRPNTSFCFLDIRSPGLGDTAMYLCATSSGASVHSYNEQFFGPGTRLTVL.

The chain employs TRBV12-3 or TRBV12-4 and TRBJ1-2, with TRBD1 identical over 9 bases. The CDR3 runs to 13 residues. V lost 1 base and J lost 7; bases outside the gene matches: 1. The chain's CDR3 is CASSLVGQGGYTF. CDR3 coding DNA: TGTGCCAGCAGTTTAGTGGGACAGGGTGGCTACACCTTC.

The V gene is TRBV30, the J gene TRBJ2-1; 12 bases match TRBD2. V lost 0 bases, J lost 5 bases, and 14 bases stayed unmatched. This CDR3 spans 19 amino acids. Germline CDR1 reads GTSNPN; CDR2 reads SVGIG (reference sequence). The CDR3 DNA follows: TGTGCCTGGAGTGTACGCCCTAGCGGGAGGGCCCTACGCCACAATGAGCAGTTCTTC. Translation: CAWSVRPSGRALRHNEQFF.

The chain links TRBV5-4 to TRBJ1-6; D ambiguous. V was shortened by 1 base and J by 7 bases, with 3 bases between the two germline ends. CDR1 is SGHNT and CDR2 is YYREEE in the germline V gene (reference sequence). The CDR3 sequence is 12 residues long. The CDR3 loop reads CASSLRNSPLHF. As DNA, the CDR3 is TGTGCCAGCAGCTTGCGGAATTCACCCCTCCACTTT.

The chain has TRBV28 and TRBJ2-1, with no clear D. The V end lost 0 bases, the J end lost 8 bases, and 11 bases lay between the germline ends. The germline V gene encodes CDR1 MDHEN and CDR2 SYDVKM. The CDR3 totals 14 residues. The CDR3 reads CASSLWGERDEQFF. CDR3 bases: TGTGCCAGCAGTTTATGGGGCGAAAGGGATGAGCAGTTCTTC.

V is TRBV2 and J is TRBJ2-1, with 11 nucleotides matching TRBD2. The CDR3 contains 16 residues. From germline, CDR1 is SNHLY and CDR2 FYNNEI. Trimming removed 3 bases from V and 1 base from J; junction bases left unmatched: 2. CDR3 protein: CASSDVAGGSYNEQFF. The CDR3 DNA reads TGTGCCAGCAGTGACGTAGCGGGAGGGTCCTACAATGAGCAGTTCTTC.

J is TRBJ2-2 and V is TRBV5-1; D is perhaps TRBD1 (5 bases). V was cut by 9 bases and J by 4 bases, with 19 bases left in between. CDR1 and CDR2 (germline): SGHRS, YFSETQ. This CDR3 contains 15 residues. The DNA for the CDR3 is TGCGCCATCTGGAAGGATACAGGTAGCACCGGGGAGCTGTTTTTT. This translates into CAIWKDTGSTGELFF.

The chain uses TRBV11-2 and TRBJ1-4, with TRBD1 as a possible D gene (5 bases). Trimming cost V 4 bases and J 7 bases, with 16 bases left between them. This CDR3 spans 15 amino acids. Germline V gene sequence: CDR1 SGHAT, CDR2 FQNNGV. DNA for the CDR3: TGTGCCAGCAGCTCCGGGGACCGCTTTTTTGAAAAACTGTTTTTT. This codes for CASSSGDRFFEKLFF.

The gene calls are TRBV3-1 (or the pseudogene TRBV3-2) and TRBJ1-1; D possibly corresponds to TRBD1 (5 bases). Trimming cost V 2 bases and J 1 base, with 8 bases left between them. The CDR3 covers 14 residues. Germline assignment: CDR1 LGHDT and CDR2 YNNKEL (reference sequence). As DNA, the CDR3 is TGTGCCAGCAGCCAAAGTGGGGCGAACACTGAAGCTTTCTTT. The encoded protein is CASSQSGANTEAFF.

This chain links TRBV7-9 with TRBJ2-5; D not certain. Germline CDR1 is SEHNR and CDR2 is FQNEAQ (reference sequence). V lost 2 bases and J lost 7, with 8 bases in between. The CDR3 is 12 residues long. CDR3 sequence reads: CASSLLEGTQYF. In DNA form, the CDR3 reads TGTGCCAGCAGCTTATTGGAAGGGACCCAGTACTTC.